This entry is about one T cell receptor beta chain. TRB was amplified from around 0.25 ug of peripheral blood genomic DNA per sample. The V gene's germline CDR1 is GTSNPN and CDR2 SVGIG (reference sequence). The CDR3 consists of 12 residues. Multiplex touch-down PCR amplified TRB using TRB-A and TRB-B pools in one tube. TCRdb reprocessed the multiplex PCR reads; each CDR3 protein has one entry and no DNA is given. The data show approximately 1,200 distinct CDR3 sequences, and the top ten clones hold around four fifths. This sample stems from a study of T cell clusters in autoimmune cytopenias. The sequenced sample consisted of peripheral blood. V usage is TRBV30 and J usage is TRBJ1-2. This clonotype was obtained from a human donor with an autoimmune cytopenia or autoimmune hepatitis (not recorded which). This CDR3 is CAWSVGGYGYTF.